The next 31 T cell receptor beta chains were all read from a single sample in a study of T cells in Graves' hyperthyroidism and ophthalmopathy. What was amplified from RNA transcripts were TCR beta CDR3 regions. HTBI primers were employed in a first-round RT-PCR of the TCR CDR3. TCRdb fed the multiplex PCR reads into MiXCR, producing one record per CDR3 protein. Of roughly 500,000 distinct CDR3 sequences in the sample, roughly 13% were seen once. Sequences were obtained from blood. The receptors shown here come from a woman in her twenties or thirties with Graves' hyperthyroidism that later progressed to Graves' ophthalmopathy.

This clonotype was seen many times. This chain joins TRBV28 and TRBJ1-4, with D possibly matching TRBD1 (5 bases). Germline V gene sequence: CDR1 MDHEN, CDR2 SYDVKM. The CDR3 runs 16 residues. V shed 4 bases and J shed 6 bases, with 18 bases lying between them. CDR3 protein: CASSSPLEGSYEKLFF. The CDR3, as DNA: TGTGCCAGCAGTTCGCCCCTGGAGGGGTCGTATGAAAAACTGTTTTTT.

This clonotype appeared many times. The chain uses TRBV11-3 and TRBJ1-1, with D tentatively TRBD1 (5 bases). The germline gives CDR1 SGHNT, CDR2 YENEEA. V shed 5 bases and J shed 0 bases, with 10 bases lying between them. The CDR3 runs to 14 residues. In DNA, the CDR3 is TGTGCCAGCAGCGCCGTACAGGTGAACACTGAAGCTTTCTTT. It codes for CASSAVQVNTEAFF.

This clonotype was picked up many times. V and J are TRBV6-1 and TRBJ2-1, with a tentative D call TRBD1 (6 bases). Deletions cut 6 bases from V and 7 bases from J, with 19 bases between. This CDR3 has 15 residues. Looked up from germline, CDR1 is MNHNS and CDR2 is SASEGT. CDR3 bases: TGTGCCAGCAGGAGAGACAGGATGAGGGGTAATGAGCAGTTCTTC. Translation gives CASRRDRMRGNEQFF.

This clonotype was detected ten times or more. This chain connects TRBV28 to TRBJ2-3, with 9 bases matching TRBD1. The CDR3 length is 15 residues. The germline gives CDR1 MDHEN, CDR2 SYDVKM. The junction had 2 bases not matched to a gene; V was cut back by 3 bases and J by 1 base. As DNA, the CDR3 is TGTGCCAGCAGTTTTAGGACAGGGGGCACAGATACGCAGTATTTT. This encodes CASSFRTGGTDTQYF.

This chain links TRBV29-1 with TRBJ2-1; D ambiguous. The CDR3 is 13 amino acids. The V gene's germline CDR1 is SQVTM and CDR2 ANQGSEA. Trimming took 2 bases from V and 4 from J, leaving 9 bases between them. The CDR3 nucleotides are TGCAGCGTTGAATATCAGGAGTACAATGAGCAGTTCTTC. It is translated as CSVEYQEYNEQFF.

Many counts were recorded for this clonotype. The V gene is TRBV11-2, the J gene TRBJ1-2; D ambiguous. V was trimmed by 1 base and J by 11 bases, leaving 17 bases between them. The CDR3 sequence is 14 residues long. CDR1 and CDR2 (germline): SGHAT, FQNNGV. CDR3 nucleotide sequence: TGTGCCAGCAGCTTAGGGGCCCCGCGGTTCGGGTACACCTTC. Translated, it gives CASSLGAPRFGYTF.

The V and J genes are TRBV7-9 and TRBJ2-1, with 8 bases that match TRBD2. The V gene's germline CDR1 is SEHNR and CDR2 FQNEAQ (reference sequence). J was trimmed by 4 bases and V by 5 bases; bases with no gene match: 7. The length of the CDR3 is 15 residues. The CDR3 sequence: CASSTGREGYNEQFF. The CDR3 DNA sequence: TGTGCCAGCAGCACAGGACGGGAGGGATACAATGAGCAGTTCTTC.

There are many counts of this clonotype. This chain uses TRBV30 with TRBJ1-1, with 8 bases that match TRBD1. The germline CDR1 and CDR2 sequences are GTSNPN and SVGIG (reference sequence). V trimming: 0 bases; J trimming: 3 bases; junction bases outside the gene matches: 12. The CDR3 is 17 amino acids. The DNA of the CDR3 is TGTGCCTGGAGTGTGGCCGGGACAGGAGAATGGTACACTGAAGCTTTCTTT. Translation: CAWSVAGTGEWYTEAFF.

The chain recombines TRBV9 with TRBJ2-3; D remains ambiguous. Looked up from germline, CDR1 is SGDLS and CDR2 is YYNGEE. CDR3 length equals 14 residues. Trimming shortened V by 0 bases and J by 5 bases, and 10 bases separated the two germline ends. CDR3 loop: CASSVEGAEDTQYF. CDR3 DNA sequence: TGTGCCAGCAGCGTAGAGGGCGCGGAAGATACGCAGTATTTT. The entire variable domain, with the rest obtained from reference TRBV9 and TRBJ2-3, is as follows: DSGVTQTPKHLITATGQRVTLRCSPRSGDLSVYWYQQSLDQGLQFLIQYYNGEERAKGNILERFSAQQFPDLHSELNLSSLELGDSALYFCASSVEGAEDTQYFGPGTRLTVL.

Written as DNA, the CDR3 is TGTGCCAGCAGTTACCTAGTCCCTACCTACGAGCAGTACTTC. Encoded protein: CASSYLVPTYEQYF. This rearrangement joins TRBV6-5 to TRBJ2-7; D is unclear. Per the germline V gene, CDR1 is MNHEY and CDR2 is SVGAGI. There are 14 residues in the CDR3. Trimming left V 2 bases short and J 2 bases short, with 10 bases between.

The chain combines TRBV20-1 with TRBJ2-3; D gene uncertain. The CDR3 runs to 11 residues. Germline V gene lookup returns CDR1 DFQATT and CDR2 SNEGSKA (reference sequence). Deletions cut 8 bases from V and 5 bases from J, with 11 bases between. The CDR3 spells CSISSGDTQYF. The DNA of the CDR3 is TGCAGTATTAGCTCGGGAGATACGCAGTATTTT.

This clonotype was recorded many times. The rearrangement joins TRBV28 to TRBJ2-3; 12 bases are a match to TRBD2. This CDR3 is built from 19 residues. With 2 bases clipped from V and 1 base from J, the junction kept 10 bases outside the gene matches. Germline lookup yields CDR1 MDHEN and CDR2 SYDVKM. The CDR3 DNA reads TGTGCCAGCAGTTTACCCTTGAGGACTAGCGGGGCCGGCACAGATACGCAGTATTTT. Its protein is CASSLPLRTSGAGTDTQYF. Based on the CDR3 plus reference TRBV28 and TRBJ2-3, the full variable domain is DVKVTQSSRYLVKRTGEKVFLECVQDMDHENMFWYRQDPGLGLRLIYFSYDVKMKEKGDIPEGYSVSREKKERFSLILESASTNQTSMYLCASSLPLRTSGAGTDTQYFGPGTRLTVL.

The chain employs TRBV7-2 and TRBJ1-5; 7 bases align to TRBD1. From germline, CDR1 is SGHTA and CDR2 FQGNSA. Trimming removed 0 bases from V and 5 bases from J; junction bases left unmatched: 4. The CDR3 consists of 15 residues. CDR3 bases: TGTGCCAGCAGCTTAGCGGGAGGGGGCTATCAGCCCCAGCATTTT. Translating it yields CASSLAGGGYQPQHF.

The CDR3 DNA sequence: TGCAGTGCTAGAGAAGGGGGTAGCGGGAGCGTCGAGCAGTACTTC. Protein product: CSAREGGSGSVEQYF. V gene TRBV20-1 combines with J gene TRBJ2-7, with TRBD2 identical over 9 bases. The germline V gene has CDR1 DFQATT and CDR2 SNEGSKA (reference sequence). There are 15 residues in the CDR3. J gave up 6 bases and V 0 bases, and 9 bases lay outside the gene matches.

This clonotype was seen more than once but under ten times. Given a much more abundant clone one base away, this may be a read error. The gene calls are TRBV28 and TRBJ1-6; D perhaps matches TRBD1 (5 bases). The CDR3 runs 14 residues. CDR1 is MDHEN, CDR2 SYDVKM, per germline. V lost 10 bases and J lost 7, with 17 bases in between. The CDR3 sequence: CATTATYRNSPLHF. In nucleotides, the CDR3 is TGTGCCACCACGGCGACCTACAGGAATTCACCCCTCCACTTT.

The table lists this clonotype with many counts. The rearrangement links TRBV20-1 to TRBJ2-1, with TRBD2 matching 11 bases. This CDR3 is built from 16 residues. The V gene end was trimmed by 6 bases and the J gene end by 6 bases; junction bases not matched to a gene: 13. Germline V gene data show CDR1 as DFQATT and CDR2 as SNEGSKA (reference sequence). As DNA, the CDR3 is TGCAGTGCCCTCGCCCCCACTAGCGGGAGATTCAATGAGCAGTTCTTC. It codes for CSALAPTSGRFNEQFF.

The rearrangement joins TRBV20-1 to TRBJ2-7, with a tentative D call TRBD2 (5 bases). This CDR3 has 13 residues. V gave up 3 bases and J gave up 0 bases, with 9 bases separating them. The germline V gene has CDR1 DFQATT and CDR2 SNEGSKA (reference sequence). CDR3 sequence: CSARIGGSYEQYF. CDR3 DNA sequence: TGCAGTGCTAGGATCGGAGGCTCCTACGAGCAGTACTTC.

This clonotype was detected ten times or more. V gene TRBV5-1 combines with J gene TRBJ2-1, with D perhaps assigned TRBD1 or TRBD2 (5 bases each). V gave up 0 bases and J gave up 8 bases, with 15 bases separating them. The CDR3 is made up of 15 amino acids. Germline V CDR1 and CDR2: SGHRS, YFSETQ. In nucleotides, the CDR3 is TGCGCCAGCAGCTTGGCGGCTAGCTGGGACGATGAGCAGTTCTTC. Its protein is CASSLAASWDDEQFF.

This clonotype was observed many times. This sequence joins TRBV29-1 and TRBJ2-7, with D possibly called TRBD1 or TRBD2 (7 bases each). CDR3 length equals 15 residues. V lost 0 bases and J 5 bases, leaving 17 bases between the germline ends. Germline V gene data show CDR1 as SQVTM and CDR2 as ANQGSEA. The CDR3 sequence is CSVEDQQGRVHEQYF. CDR3 nucleotide sequence: TGCAGCGTTGAAGACCAACAGGGGAGGGTCCACGAGCAGTACTTC.

This clonotype was recorded at least ten times. The chain uses TRBV2 and TRBJ1-1; TRBD1 might be the D (5 bases). Trimming took 6 bases from V and 7 from J, leaving 12 bases between them. Per the germline V gene, CDR1 is SNHLY and CDR2 is FYNNEI. There are 12 residues in the CDR3. CDR3 sequence: CASRTGIFEAFF. The CDR3 DNA follows: TGTGCCAGCAGAACAGGAATATTTGAAGCTTTCTTT.

This clonotype was observed many times. This chain joins TRBV29-1 and TRBJ2-3; TRBD2 is a possible D gene (5 bases). This CDR3 is built from 14 residues. Germline values: CDR1 SQVTM, CDR2 ANQGSEA. V shed 4 bases and J shed 2 bases, with 13 bases lying between them. The DNA of the CDR3 is TGCAGCGTTGTCGTCCCGGGGTTCACAGATACGCAGTATTTT. It is translated as CSVVVPGFTDTQYF.

This clonotype was seen at least ten times. The V gene is TRBV20-1, the J gene TRBJ1-1, with 11 nucleotides matching TRBD1. Germline trimming cut 7 bases from V and 5 bases from J; bases unmatched to any gene: 3. This CDR3 is 12 amino acids long. CDR1 and CDR2 (germline): DFQATT, SNEGSKA (reference sequence). The CDR3 sequence: CSVRDRGTEAFF. The CDR3 DNA reads TGCAGTGTTAGGGACAGGGGGACTGAAGCTTTCTTT.

The chain links TRBV7-2 to TRBJ1-1; D is undetermined. CDR1 and CDR2 (germline): SGHTA, FQGNSA. CDR3 length: 15 residues. Deletions cut 2 bases from V and 1 base from J, with 11 bases between. As DNA, the CDR3 is TGTGCCAGCAGCTTAACCCGAGAGCGGAACACTGAAGCTTTCTTT. Translated: CASSLTRERNTEAFF.

This clonotype was counted ten times or more. The chain employs TRBV7-2 and TRBJ2-1; 9 nucleotides line up with TRBD1. The ends lost 5 bases at V and 5 bases at J; junction bases unmatched: 4. Germline loops: CDR1 SGHTA, CDR2 FQGNSA. The CDR3 loop spans 14 amino acids. CDR3 region: CASSPRDRDNEQFF. CDR3 coding DNA: TGTGCCAGCAGCCCCAGGGACAGGGACAATGAGCAGTTCTTC.

A note on this clonotype: A much larger clone sits a single nucleotide away, making a read error possible. The chain has TRBV12-3 or TRBV12-4 and TRBJ2-1; 11 nucleotides match TRBD1. This CDR3 has 15 residues. The CDR3 nucleotides are TGTGCCAGCAGTTCCGGACAGGGGGCCTACAATGAGCAGTTATTC. It is translated as CASSSGQGAYNEQLF.

This clonotype was observed at least ten times. This sequence joins TRBV11-2 and TRBJ1-2; possibly TRBD1 for D (5 bases). This CDR3 has 16 amino acids. From germline, CDR1 is SGHAT and CDR2 FQNNGV. The V end lost 5 bases, the J end lost 0 bases, and 16 bases lay between the germline ends. The CDR3 spells CASSPTLQVANYGYTF. The CDR3 DNA is TGTGCCAGCAGCCCTACCCTACAGGTAGCTAACTATGGCTACACCTTC.

The gene calls are TRBV5-1 and TRBJ2-5; no clear D. CDR1 SGHRS and CDR2 YFSETQ come from the germline V gene. The CDR3 is 15 residues long. The V gene lost 0 bases and the J gene lost 3 bases, with 12 bases spanning the gap. The CDR3 DNA reads as TGCGCCAGCAGCTTGGCCGGGCAGAGAAAAGAGACCCAGTACTTC. Amino acids: CASSLAGQRKETQYF.

This clonotype was detected ten times or more. The chain links TRBV11-2 to TRBJ1-5; D unresolved. This CDR3 region has 15 residues. Trimming left V 5 bases short and J 7 bases short, with 18 bases between. Germline values: CDR1 SGHAT, CDR2 FQNNGV. CDR3 region: CASSEGPGIGQPQHF. The CDR3 DNA reads TGTGCCAGCAGCGAAGGGCCGGGGATTGGACAGCCCCAGCATTTT.

This chain joins TRBV20-1 and TRBJ1-5; possibly TRBD1 for D (6 bases). The germline gives CDR1 DFQATT, CDR2 SNEGSKA (reference sequence). The V and J ends lost 2 bases and 2 bases respectively, with 13 bases between them. CDR3 length equals 15 residues. CDR3 loop: CSARMGGRGNQPQHF. In nucleotides, the CDR3 is TGCAGTGCTAGAATGGGGGGGCGGGGCAATCAGCCCCAGCATTTT.

About this clonotype: This may stem from a read error, because a much larger clone lies one nucleotide away. The chain recombines TRBV11-3 with TRBJ2-7, with 8 bases fitting TRBD2. Per germline, CDR1 SGHNT and CDR2 YENEEA. This CDR3 has 15 amino acids. In DNA, the CDR3 is TGTGCCAGCAGTTTAGCGGGACGAGTCTCCTACGTGCAGTACTTC. Translation gives CASSLAGRVSYVQYF.

This clonotype was counted many times. The chain recombines TRBV20-1 with TRBJ1-1; maybe TRBD1 (5 bases). The V end lost 2 bases, the J end lost 4 bases, and 14 bases lay between the germline ends. Germline V gene lookup returns CDR1 DFQATT and CDR2 SNEGSKA (reference sequence). This CDR3 region has 14 residues. The CDR3 nucleotides read TGCAGTGCTAGACGATCGGGGGTGGGCACTGAAGCTTTCTTT. Its translation: CSARRSGVGTEAFF.